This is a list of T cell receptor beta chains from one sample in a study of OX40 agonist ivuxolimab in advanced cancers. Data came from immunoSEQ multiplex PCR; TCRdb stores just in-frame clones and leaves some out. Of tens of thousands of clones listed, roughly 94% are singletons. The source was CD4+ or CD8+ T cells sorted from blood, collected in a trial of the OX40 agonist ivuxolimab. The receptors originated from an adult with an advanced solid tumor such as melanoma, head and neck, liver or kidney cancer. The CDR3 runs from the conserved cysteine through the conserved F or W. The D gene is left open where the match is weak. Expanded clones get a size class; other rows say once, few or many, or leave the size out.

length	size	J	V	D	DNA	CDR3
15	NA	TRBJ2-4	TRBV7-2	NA	TGTGCCAGCAGTCCCGGGCCTGGGGCCAAAAACATTCAGTACTTC	CASSPGPGAKNIQYF
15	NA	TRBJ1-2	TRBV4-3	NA	TGCGCCAGCAGCCAGGATACAGGAGGAAGAGGTGGCTACACCTTC	CASSQDTGGRGGYTF
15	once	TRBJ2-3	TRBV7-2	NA	TGTGCCAGCAGCTTGGGGAGAGCTAGCACAGATACGCAGTATTTT	CASSLGRASTDTQYF
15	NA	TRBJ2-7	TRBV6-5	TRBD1	TGTGCCAGCAGTGGGGTGGGACAGGGAGTTCACGAGCAGTACTTC	CASSGVGQGVHEQYF
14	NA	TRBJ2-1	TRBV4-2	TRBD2	TGTGCCAGCAGCCCCAGCGGGAATTACAATGAGCAGTTCTTC	CASSPSGNYNEQFF
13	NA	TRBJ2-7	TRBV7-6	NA	TGTGCCAGCAGCTTAGCAGGGCTGGACGAGCAGTACTTC	CASSLAGLDEQYF
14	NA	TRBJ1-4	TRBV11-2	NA	TGTGCCAGCAGCCCGTTAGGGTTCAATGAAAAACTGTTTTTT	CASSPLGFNEKLFF
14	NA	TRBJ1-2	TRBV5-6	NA	TGTGCCAGCAGCTTGGGATCGGAAGCTTATGGCTACACCTTC	CASSLGSEAYGYTF
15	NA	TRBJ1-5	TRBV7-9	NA	TGTGCCAGCAGCTCAGGGGCCGTCGGCAATCAGCCCCAGCATTTT	CASSSGAVGNQPQHF
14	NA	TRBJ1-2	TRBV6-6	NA	TGTGCCAGCAGTTACTCGCAGGGTAACTATGGCTACACCTTC	CASSYSQGNYGYTF
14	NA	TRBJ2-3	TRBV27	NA	TGTGCCAGCAGGTCGGCAGGGCATAGAGATACGCAGTATTTT	CASRSAGHRDTQYF
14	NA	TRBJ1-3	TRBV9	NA	TGTGCCAGCAGCGTAGCAGGGGCTGGAAACACCATATATTTT	CASSVAGAGNTIYF
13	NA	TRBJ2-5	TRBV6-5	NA	TGTGCCAGCAGTTACTCGGACGGTGGTATCCAGTACTTC	CASSYSDGGIQYF
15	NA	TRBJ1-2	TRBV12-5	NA	TGTGCTAGTGGTTCCCCGTTTGGGAGAGACTATGGCTACACCTTC	CASGSPFGRDYGYTF
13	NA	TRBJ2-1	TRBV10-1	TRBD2	TGCGCCAGCAGTGAGTCACTAGCGGGATTGAAGTTCTTC	CASSESLAGLKFF
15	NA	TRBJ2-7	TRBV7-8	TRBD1	TGTGCCAGCTCGGACAGGGGGGGGAGCTCCTACGAGCAGTACTTC	CASSDRGGSSYEQYF
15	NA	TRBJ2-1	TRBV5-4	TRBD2	TGTGCCAGCAGCAGCGGGACTAGCGGATACAATGAGCAGTTCTTC	CASSSGTSGYNEQFF
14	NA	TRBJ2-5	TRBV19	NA	TGTGCCAGTAGTCCCCGGGACACCCGAGAGACCCAGTACTTC	CASSPRDTRETQYF
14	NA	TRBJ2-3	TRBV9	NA	TGTGCCAGCACCGCTAGCCGAAGCACAGATACGCAGTATTTT	CASTASRSTDTQYF
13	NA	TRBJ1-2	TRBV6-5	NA	TGTGCCAGCAGTTTAGGGGAGTTGAATGGCTACACCTTC	CASSLGELNGYTF
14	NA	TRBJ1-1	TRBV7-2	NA	TGTGCCAGCAGCGCGCTCCGATTGAACACTGAAGCTTTCTTT	CASSALRLNTEAFF
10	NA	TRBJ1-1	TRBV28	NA	TGTGCCAGCAGCCTGACGGAAGCTTTCTTT	CASSLTEAFF
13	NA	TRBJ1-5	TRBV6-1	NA	TGTGCCGGGCAGGGGATCGGCAATCAGCCCCAGCATTTT	CAGQGIGNQPQHF
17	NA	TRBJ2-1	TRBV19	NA	TGTGCCAGTAGTTCTGCCAGTGTCGGGGTCTCCTACAATGAGCAGTTCTTC	CASSSASVGVSYNEQFF
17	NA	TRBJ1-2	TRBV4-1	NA	TGCGCCAGCAGCACCCGGGCTGTCAGCCTTACTAACTATGGCTACACCTTC	CASSTRAVSLTNYGYTF
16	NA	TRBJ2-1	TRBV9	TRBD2	TGTGCCAGCAGCGTATTTGGGACTAGCGGATACAATGAGCAGTTCTTC	CASSVFGTSGYNEQFF
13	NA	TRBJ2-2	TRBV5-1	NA	TGCGCCAGCAGCTTCGAAAGGACCGGGGAGCTGTTTTTT	CASSFERTGELFF
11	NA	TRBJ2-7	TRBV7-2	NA	TGTGCCAGCAGCTTAGGTCCCGAGCAGTACTTC	CASSLGPEQYF
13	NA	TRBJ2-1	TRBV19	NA	TGTGCCAGTAGTATCTGGTCTGGGAAAGAGCAGTTCTTC	CASSIWSGKEQFF
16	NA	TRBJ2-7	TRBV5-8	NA	TGTGCCAGCAGCAAGAATATGGATCGGGTAAGGTACGAGCAGTACTTC	CASSKNMDRVRYEQYF
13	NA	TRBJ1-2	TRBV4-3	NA	TGCGCCAGCGGCTTGGCGGGGAGATATGGCTACACCTTC	CASGLAGRYGYTF
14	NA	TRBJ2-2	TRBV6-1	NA	TGTGCCAGCAGTGAGGGACACCGCCCCGGGGAGCTGTTTTTT	CASSEGHRPGELFF
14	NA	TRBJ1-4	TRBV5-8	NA	TGTGCCAGCAGCTTGAGGGCCTTCAATGAAAAACTGTTTTTT	CASSLRAFNEKLFF
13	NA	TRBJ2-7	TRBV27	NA	TGTGCCAGCAGTACAGGGTCCGCCTACGAGCAGTACTTC	CASSTGSAYEQYF
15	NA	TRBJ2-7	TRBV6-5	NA	TGTGCCAGCAGCCTCGTCCACGCAGGGGTCAACGAGCAGTACTTC	CASSLVHAGVNEQYF
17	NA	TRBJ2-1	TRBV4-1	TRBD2	TGCGCCAGCAGCCACGACGAAATAGCGGGAGCCTACAATGAGCAGTTCTTC	CASSHDEIAGAYNEQFF
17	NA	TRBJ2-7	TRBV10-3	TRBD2	TGTGCCATCAGTCCTCCGGGACTAGCGGGGAGGTTCTACGAGCAGTACTTC	CAISPPGLAGRFYEQYF
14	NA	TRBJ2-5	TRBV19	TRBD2	TGTGCCAGTAGGGGACTAGCGGACCAAGAGACCCAGTACTTC	CASRGLADQETQYF
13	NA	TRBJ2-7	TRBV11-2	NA	TGTGCCAGCAGCTCATTGGGGGTGGGCGAGCAGTACTTC	CASSSLGVGEQYF
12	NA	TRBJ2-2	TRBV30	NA	TGTGCCTGGGAACATAACACCGGGGAGCTGTTTTTT	CAWEHNTGELFF
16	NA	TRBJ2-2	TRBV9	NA	TGTGCCAGCAGCCCCATTCGACCCTTGAACACCGGGGAGCTGTTTTTT	CASSPIRPLNTGELFF
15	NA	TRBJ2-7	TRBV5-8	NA	TGTGCCAGCAGCTTGGCCGCTGGTCTCTCCTACGAGCAGTACTTC	CASSLAAGLSYEQYF
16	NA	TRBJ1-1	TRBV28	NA	TGTGCCAGCAGTTTGGGCCCCCTACAGGGGAACACTGAAGCTTTCTTT	CASSLGPLQGNTEAFF
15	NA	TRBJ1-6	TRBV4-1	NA	TGCGCCAGCAGCCAAGATCGGGTGGAAAATTCACCCCTCCACTTT	CASSQDRVENSPLHF
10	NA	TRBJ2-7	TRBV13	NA	TGTGCCAGCAGCCCGGGTCCGCAGTACTTC	CASSPGPQYF
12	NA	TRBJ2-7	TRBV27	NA	TGTGCCAGCAGTCTATTGGGGGCCGAGCAGTACTTC	CASSLLGAEQYF
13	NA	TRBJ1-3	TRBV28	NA	TGTGCCAGCAGTTTAGTCCCCCAGAACACCATATATTTT	CASSLVPQNTIYF
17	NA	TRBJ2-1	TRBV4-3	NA	TGCGCCAGCAGCCAAGATTCGGCAGTTGTATGGCATAATGAGCAGTTCTTC	CASSQDSAVVWHNEQFF